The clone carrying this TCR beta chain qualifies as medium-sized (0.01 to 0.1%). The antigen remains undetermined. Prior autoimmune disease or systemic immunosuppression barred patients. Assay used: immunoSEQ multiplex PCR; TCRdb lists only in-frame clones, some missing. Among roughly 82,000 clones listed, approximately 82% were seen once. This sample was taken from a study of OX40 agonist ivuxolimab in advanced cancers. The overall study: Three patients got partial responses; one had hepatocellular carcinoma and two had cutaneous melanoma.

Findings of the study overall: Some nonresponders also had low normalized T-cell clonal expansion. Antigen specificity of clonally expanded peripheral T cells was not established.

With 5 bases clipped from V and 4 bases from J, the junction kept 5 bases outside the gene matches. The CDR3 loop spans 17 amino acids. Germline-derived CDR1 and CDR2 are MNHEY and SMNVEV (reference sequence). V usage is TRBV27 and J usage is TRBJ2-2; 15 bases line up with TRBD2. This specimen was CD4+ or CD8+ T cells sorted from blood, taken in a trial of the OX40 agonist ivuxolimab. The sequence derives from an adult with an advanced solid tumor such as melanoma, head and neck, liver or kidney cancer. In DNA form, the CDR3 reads TGTGCCAGCAGTGGACTAGCGGGGGGGCTGGGCACCGGGGAGCTGTTTTTT. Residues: CASSGLAGGLGTGELFF.